This T cell receptor beta chain was recorded in a study of blood T cell repertoires in COVID-19. Study details: The samples span acute and convalescent COVID-19 from the United States, Italy and Spain. The analysed material was cDNA or gDNA that came from T cells, B-cell-depleted T cells, or PBMCs.

Study processing details: Reference gene primer amplification yielded estimated nucleated cell counts. The assay was immunoSEQ multiplex PCR, and TCRdb's table has in-frame clones only and misses some. The V and J calls and clone size were taken over from that table, and D and trimming were inferred from the DNA. The table records 270,000 or so clones, more than 70% of them present only once. V shed 0 bases and J 0 bases; nucleotides not matched to a gene: 10. The CDR3 contains 19 residues. Germline loops: CDR1 SGDLS, CDR2 YYNGEE. The chain employs TRBV9 and TRBJ2-3; TRBD2 agrees at 10 bases. This clonotype was obtained from a woman aged 18-29 years with acute or convalescent COVID-19. Sample: peripheral blood. CDR3 DNA: TGTGCCAGCAGCGTAGAGGGGGGACTAGCGACTACTAGCACAGATACGCAGTATTTT. It translates to CASSVEGGLATTSTDTQYF. Supplemented by reference TRBV9 and TRBJ2-3, the full variable domain reads DSGVTQTPKHLITATGQRVTLRCSPRSGDLSVYWYQQSLDQGLQFLIQYYNGEERAKGNILERFSAQQFPDLHSELNLSSLELGDSALYFCASSVEGGLATTSTDTQYFGPGTRLTVL.